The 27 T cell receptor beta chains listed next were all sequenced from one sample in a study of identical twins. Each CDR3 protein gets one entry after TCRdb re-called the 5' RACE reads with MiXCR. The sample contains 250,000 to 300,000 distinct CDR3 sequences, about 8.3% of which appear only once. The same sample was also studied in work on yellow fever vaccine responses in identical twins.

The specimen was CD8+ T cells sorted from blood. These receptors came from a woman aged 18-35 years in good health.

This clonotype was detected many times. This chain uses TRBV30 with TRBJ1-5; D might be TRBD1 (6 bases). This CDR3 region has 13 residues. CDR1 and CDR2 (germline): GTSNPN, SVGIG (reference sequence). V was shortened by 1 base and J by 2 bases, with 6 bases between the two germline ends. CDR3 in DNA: TGTGCCTGGAGTGACAGGGGCAATCAGCCCCAGCATTTT. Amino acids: CAWSDRGNQPQHF.

The CDR3 region has the DNA TGTGCCAGCAGAGGGGGCGCCTCACCCCTCCACTTT. Protein product: CASRGGASPLHF. The V call is TRBV27, the J call TRBJ1-6; 7 bases line up with TRBD1. The CDR3 covers 12 residues. Germline loops: CDR1 MNHEY, CDR2 SMNVEV (reference sequence). The V gene end was trimmed by 6 bases and the J gene end by 10 bases; junction bases not matched to a gene: 3.

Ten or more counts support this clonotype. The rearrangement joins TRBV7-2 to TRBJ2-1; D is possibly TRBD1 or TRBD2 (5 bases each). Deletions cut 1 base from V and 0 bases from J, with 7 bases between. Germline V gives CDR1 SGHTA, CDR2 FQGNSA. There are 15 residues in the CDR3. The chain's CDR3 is CASSLDGTSYNEQFF. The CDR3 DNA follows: TGTGCCAGCAGCTTAGACGGGACCTCCTACAATGAGCAGTTCTTC.

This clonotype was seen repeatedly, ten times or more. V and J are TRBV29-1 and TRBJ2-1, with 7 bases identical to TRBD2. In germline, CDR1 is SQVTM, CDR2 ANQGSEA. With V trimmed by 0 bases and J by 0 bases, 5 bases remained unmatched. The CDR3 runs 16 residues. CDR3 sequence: CSVEDRKRGSYNEQFF. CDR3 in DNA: TGCAGCGTTGAAGACCGGAAGCGGGGCTCCTACAATGAGCAGTTCTTC.

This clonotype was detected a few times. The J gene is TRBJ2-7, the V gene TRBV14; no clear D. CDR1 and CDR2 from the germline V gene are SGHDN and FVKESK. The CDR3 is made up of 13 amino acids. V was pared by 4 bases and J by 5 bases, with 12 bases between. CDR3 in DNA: TGTGCCAGCAGCCCACGACCTGGGCACGAGCAGTACTTC. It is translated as CASSPRPGHEQYF.

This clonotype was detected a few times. The CDR3 sequence: CASSLRGTGELFF. The CDR3 DNA reads as TGTGCCAGCAGTTTACGGGGCACCGGGGAGCTGTTTTTT. The rearrangement joins TRBV27 to TRBJ2-2, with D tentatively TRBD2 (5 bases). Trimming pared 2 bases from V and 4 bases from J, leaving 5 bases between. The CDR3 loop spans 13 amino acids. The germline V gene encodes CDR1 MNHEY and CDR2 SMNVEV (reference sequence).

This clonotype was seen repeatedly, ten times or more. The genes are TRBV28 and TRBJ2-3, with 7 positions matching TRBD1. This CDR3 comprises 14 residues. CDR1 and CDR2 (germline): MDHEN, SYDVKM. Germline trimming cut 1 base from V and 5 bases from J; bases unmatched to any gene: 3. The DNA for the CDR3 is TGTGCCAGCAGTTTATTAGGGGGCAAAGATACGCAGTATTTT. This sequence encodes CASSLLGGKDTQYF.

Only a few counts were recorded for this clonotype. The DNA for the CDR3 is TGCGCCAGCAGCCAAGATCGGGCGGGACAATCGAGCTACGAGCAGTACTTC. Amino acids: CASSQDRAGQSSYEQYF. J is TRBJ2-7 and V is TRBV4-1; D possibly matches TRBD1 or TRBD2 (6 bases each). Germline values: CDR1 MGHRA, CDR2 YSYEKL. This CDR3 is built from 17 residues. Trimming shortened V by 0 bases and J by 3 bases, and 18 bases separated the two germline ends.

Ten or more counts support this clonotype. The CDR3 sequence is CASSQVLVDEQFF. In nucleotides, the CDR3 is TGCGCCAGCAGCCAAGTACTAGTCGATGAGCAGTTCTTC. The chain is built from TRBV4-1 and TRBJ2-1; TRBD2 might be the D (5 bases). Trimming cost V 1 base and J 8 bases, with 9 bases left between them. This CDR3 is built from 13 residues. Germline V CDR1 and CDR2: MGHRA, YSYEKL.

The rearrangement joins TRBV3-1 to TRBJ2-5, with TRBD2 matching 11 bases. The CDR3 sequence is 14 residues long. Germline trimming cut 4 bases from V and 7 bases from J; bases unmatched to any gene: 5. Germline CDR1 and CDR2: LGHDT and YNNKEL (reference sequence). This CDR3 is CASSPSTSGVTQYF. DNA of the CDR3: TGTGCCAGCAGCCCATCGACTAGCGGGGTGACCCAGTACTTC.

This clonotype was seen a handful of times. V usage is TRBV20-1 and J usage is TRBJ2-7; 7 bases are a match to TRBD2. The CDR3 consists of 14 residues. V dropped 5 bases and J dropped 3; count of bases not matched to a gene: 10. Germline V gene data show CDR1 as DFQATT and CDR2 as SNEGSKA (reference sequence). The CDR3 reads CSAGLSGLYYEQYF. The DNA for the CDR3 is TGCAGTGCTGGCCTTAGCGGGTTGTACTACGAGCAGTACTTC.

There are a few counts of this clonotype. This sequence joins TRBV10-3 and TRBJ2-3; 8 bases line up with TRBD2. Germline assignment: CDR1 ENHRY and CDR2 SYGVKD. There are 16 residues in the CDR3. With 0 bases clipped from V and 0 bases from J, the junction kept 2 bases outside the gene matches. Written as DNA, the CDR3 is TGTGCCATCAGTGAGTCGGCGGGGGGTAGCACAGATACGCAGTATTTT. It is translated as CAISESAGGSTDTQYF.

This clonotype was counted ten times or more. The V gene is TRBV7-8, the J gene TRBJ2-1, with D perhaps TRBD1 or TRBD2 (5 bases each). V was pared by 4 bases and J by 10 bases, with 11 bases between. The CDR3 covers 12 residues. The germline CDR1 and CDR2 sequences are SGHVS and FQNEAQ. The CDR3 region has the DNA TGTGCCAGCAGCTCCGGGACCGTCGAGCAGTTCTTC. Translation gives CASSSGTVEQFF.

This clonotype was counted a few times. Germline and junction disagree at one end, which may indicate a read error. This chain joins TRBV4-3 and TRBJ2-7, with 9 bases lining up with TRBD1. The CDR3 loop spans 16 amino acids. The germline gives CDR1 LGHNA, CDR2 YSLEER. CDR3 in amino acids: CASSQGVRQGGYEQYF. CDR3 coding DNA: TGCGCCAGCAGTCAAGGGGTGAGACAGGGGGGCTACGAGCAGTACTTC.

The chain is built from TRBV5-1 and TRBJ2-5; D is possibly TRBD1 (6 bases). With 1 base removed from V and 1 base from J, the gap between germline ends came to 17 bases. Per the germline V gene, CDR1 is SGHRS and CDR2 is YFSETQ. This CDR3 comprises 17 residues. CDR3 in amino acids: CASSLRILRDTQETQYF. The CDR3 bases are TGCGCCAGCAGCTTGAGGATACTCCGGGACACCCAAGAGACCCAGTACTTC.

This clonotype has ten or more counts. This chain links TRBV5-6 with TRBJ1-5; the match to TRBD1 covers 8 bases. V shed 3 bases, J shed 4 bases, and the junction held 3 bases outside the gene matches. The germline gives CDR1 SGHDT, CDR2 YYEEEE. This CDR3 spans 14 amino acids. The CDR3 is CASSWGTGNQPQHF. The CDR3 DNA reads TGTGCCAGCAGCTGGGGGACAGGAAATCAGCCCCAGCATTTT.

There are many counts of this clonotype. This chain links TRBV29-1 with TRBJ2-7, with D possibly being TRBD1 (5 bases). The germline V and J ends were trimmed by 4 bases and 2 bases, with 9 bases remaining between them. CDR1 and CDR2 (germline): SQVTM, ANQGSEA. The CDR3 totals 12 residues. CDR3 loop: CSVVQTAYEQYF. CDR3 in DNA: TGCAGCGTTGTCCAGACAGCCTACGAGCAGTACTTC.

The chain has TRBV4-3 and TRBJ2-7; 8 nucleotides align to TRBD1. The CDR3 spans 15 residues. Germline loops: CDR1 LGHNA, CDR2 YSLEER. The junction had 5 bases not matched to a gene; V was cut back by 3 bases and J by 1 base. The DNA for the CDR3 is TGCGCCAGCAGCCAGCACCGGGACAGGTCCTACGAGCAGTACTTC. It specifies CASSQHRDRSYEQYF.

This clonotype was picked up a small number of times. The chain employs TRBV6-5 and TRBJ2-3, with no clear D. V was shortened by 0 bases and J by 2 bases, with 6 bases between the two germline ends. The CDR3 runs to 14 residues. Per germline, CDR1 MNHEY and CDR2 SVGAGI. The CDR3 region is CASSYSSDTDTQYF. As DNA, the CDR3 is TGTGCCAGCAGTTACTCCTCTGACACAGATACGCAGTATTTT.

The CDR3 nucleotides read TGTGCCAGCAGCCAAGTCCTATACGAGAGAACCTACAATGAGCAGTTCTTC. Its translation is CASSQVLYERTYNEQFF. The chain employs TRBV14 and TRBJ2-1, with D uncertain. CDR1 is SGHDN and CDR2 is FVKESK in the germline V gene. This CDR3 region has 17 residues. V lost 1 base and J 2 bases, leaving 15 bases between the germline ends.

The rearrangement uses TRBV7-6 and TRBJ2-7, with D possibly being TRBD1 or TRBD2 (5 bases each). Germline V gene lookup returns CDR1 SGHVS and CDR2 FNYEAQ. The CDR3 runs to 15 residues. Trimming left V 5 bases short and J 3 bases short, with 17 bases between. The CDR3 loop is CASSPGTDGVYEQYF. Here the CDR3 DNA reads TGTGCCAGCAGCCCGGGGACCGATGGAGTCTACGAGCAGTACTTC.

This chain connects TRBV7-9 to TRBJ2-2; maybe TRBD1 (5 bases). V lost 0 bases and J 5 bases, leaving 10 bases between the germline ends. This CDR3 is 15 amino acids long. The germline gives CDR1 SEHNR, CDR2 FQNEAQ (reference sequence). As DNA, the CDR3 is TGTGCCAGCAGCTTAGCTCCCAGGGTGACCGGGGAGCTGTTTTTT. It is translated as CASSLAPRVTGELFF. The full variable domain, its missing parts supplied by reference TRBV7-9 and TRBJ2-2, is DTGVSQNPRHKITKRGQNVTFRCDPISEHNRLYWYRQTLGQGPEFLTYFQNEAQLEKSRLLSDRFSAERPKGSFSTLEIQRTEQGDSAMYLCASSLAPRVTGELFFGEGSRLTVL.

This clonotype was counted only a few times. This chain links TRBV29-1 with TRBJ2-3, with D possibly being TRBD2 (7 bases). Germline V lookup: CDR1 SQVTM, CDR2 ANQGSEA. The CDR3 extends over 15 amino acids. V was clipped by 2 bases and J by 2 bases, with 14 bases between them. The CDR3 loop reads CSVERAGDNTDTQYF. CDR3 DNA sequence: TGCAGCGTTGAACGGGCGGGGGACAACACAGATACGCAGTATTTT.

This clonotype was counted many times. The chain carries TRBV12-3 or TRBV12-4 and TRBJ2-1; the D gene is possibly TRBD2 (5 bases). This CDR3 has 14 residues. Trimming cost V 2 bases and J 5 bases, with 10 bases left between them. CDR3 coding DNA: TGTGCCAGCAGTTTACTAGGACTCAACAATGAGCAGTTCTTC. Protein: CASSLLGLNNEQFF.

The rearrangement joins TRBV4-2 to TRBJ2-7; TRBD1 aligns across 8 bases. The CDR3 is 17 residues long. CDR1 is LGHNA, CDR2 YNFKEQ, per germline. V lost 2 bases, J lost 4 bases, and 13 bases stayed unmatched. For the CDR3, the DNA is TGTGCCAGCAGCCAAACACAGTGGACAGGGTCCGGTTACGAGCAGTACTTC. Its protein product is CASSQTQWTGSGYEQYF.

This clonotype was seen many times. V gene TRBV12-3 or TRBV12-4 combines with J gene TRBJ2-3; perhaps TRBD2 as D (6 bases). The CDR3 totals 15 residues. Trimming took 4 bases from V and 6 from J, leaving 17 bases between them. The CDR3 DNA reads TGTGCCAGCAGTTCCAAAACGACTAGTTGGGATACGCAGTATTTT. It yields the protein CASSSKTTSWDTQYF.

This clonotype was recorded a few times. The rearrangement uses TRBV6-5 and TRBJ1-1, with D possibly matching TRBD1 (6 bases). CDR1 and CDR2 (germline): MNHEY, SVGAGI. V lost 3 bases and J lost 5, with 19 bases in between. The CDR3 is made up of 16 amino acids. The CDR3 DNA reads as TGTGCCAGCAGTTATTTCCCCGGGACACCGGGAACTGAAGCTTTCTTT. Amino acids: CASSYFPGTPGTEAFF.